One and the same sample provided the 14 T cell receptor beta chains below, sequenced in a study of TIL therapy for anti-PD-1-resistant metastatic lung cancer. Time point here: pre-treatment sample, taken before nivolumab and TIL therapy. Sequencing used immunoSEQ v3. Sequencing was performed with immunoSEQ multiplex PCR; in TCRdb, only in-frame clones are kept and a portion is missing. This sample has about 15,000 clones; 86% occur once, and the top ten carry approximately 0.85%. This sample comprised blood, obtained at baseline. All receptors come from a person aged 25-85 years with non-small cell lung cancer.

This sequence joins TRBV2 and TRBJ2-3; 11 bases align to TRBD2. Germline V CDR1 and CDR2: SNHLY, FYNNEI. Trimming removed 6 bases from V and 3 bases from J; junction bases left unmatched: 8. The CDR3 runs to 16 residues. The CDR3 reads CASRMASGGPTDTQYF. CDR3 nucleotide sequence: TGTGCCAGCAGAATGGCTAGCGGGGGGCCAACAGATACGCAGTATTTT.

This rearrangement joins TRBV2 to TRBJ2-1, with D perhaps assigned TRBD1 or TRBD2 (5 bases each). V was shortened by 7 bases and J by 0 bases, with 13 bases between the two germline ends. This CDR3 has 15 amino acids. The germline V gene encodes CDR1 SNHLY and CDR2 FYNNEI. This CDR3 reads CASTEGQTSYNEQFF. The CDR3 region has the DNA TGTGCCAGCACCGAGGGGCAGACCTCCTACAATGAGCAGTTCTTC.

This clone was found a few times. The chain joins TRBV2 to TRBJ1-2; 12 bases agree with TRBD1. This CDR3 has 14 amino acids. V lost 5 bases, J lost 8 bases, and 6 bases stayed unmatched. The germline gives CDR1 SNHLY, CDR2 FYNNEI. The CDR3 DNA reads TGTGCCAGCAGTACGGGACAGGGGGCGGACGGCTACACCTTC. Protein product: CASSTGQGADGYTF.

The V and J genes are TRBV29-1 and TRBJ2-1; possible D gene TRBD2, 6 bases. Trimming took off 5 bases at V and 8 bases at J, with 13 bases between the two ends. This CDR3 contains 12 residues. The germline V gene encodes CDR1 SQVTM and CDR2 ANQGSEA. CDR3 in DNA: TGCAGCGTTCGGGAGCGCCGCGATGAGCAGTTCTTC. Amino acid sequence: CSVRERRDEQFF.

The rearrangement uses TRBV19 and TRBJ1-1; 8 bases align to TRBD1. Per germline, CDR1 LNHDA and CDR2 SQIVND (reference sequence). The trim removed 3 bases at V and 1 base at J, leaving 7 bases unmatched. This CDR3 region has 16 residues. The CDR3 sequence is CASSMRRGRANTEAFF. The CDR3 nucleotides are TGTGCCAGTAGTATGCGCAGGGGGCGCGCGAACACTGAAGCTTTCTTT.

This clone was recorded a few times. This chain uses TRBV5-4 with TRBJ1-2; 7 bases are a match to TRBD1. Germline V lookup: CDR1 SGHNT, CDR2 YYREEE (reference sequence). The CDR3 length is 15 residues. The V gene end was trimmed by 2 bases and the J gene end by 3 bases; junction bases not matched to a gene: 7. In nucleotides, the CDR3 is TGTGCCAGCAGCTTAACAGGGGAGGAGCACTATGGCTACACCTTC. Amino acids: CASSLTGEEHYGYTF.

The chain links TRBV5-4 to TRBJ2-3; 13 bases are shared with TRBD2. This CDR3 is built from 15 residues. CDR1 is SGHNT, CDR2 YYREEE, per germline (reference sequence). V lost 4 bases and J lost 9; bases outside the gene matches: 8. CDR3 bases: TGTGCCAGCAGCCCAACTAGCGGGGGGGCCTGGACGCAGTATTTT. Translation: CASSPTSGGAWTQYF.

This chain links TRBV7-3 with TRBJ2-5; D unresolved. The CDR3 runs to 13 residues. Per germline, CDR1 SGHTA and CDR2 FQGTGA. V dropped 1 base and J dropped 8 bases, with 11 bases sitting between them. The CDR3 DNA is TGTGCCAGCAGCTTAAGACGGCAAGGCACCCAGTACTTC. Translating gives CASSLRRQGTQYF.

Only one count was recorded for this clone. The chain joins TRBV6-6 to TRBJ1-2; TRBD1 matches at 8 bases. Germline lookup yields CDR1 MNHNY and CDR2 SVGAGI (reference sequence). The CDR3 extends over 15 amino acids. J gave up 2 bases and V 3 bases, and 5 bases lay outside the gene matches. DNA for the CDR3: TGTGCCAGCAGTTATCGGACAGGGCCGAACTATGGCTACACCTTC. The encoded protein is CASSYRTGPNYGYTF.

This chain connects TRBV9 to TRBJ2-2; D unclear. The V and J ends lost 0 bases and 6 bases respectively, with 9 bases between them. The CDR3 extends over 14 amino acids. The germline gives CDR1 SGDLS, CDR2 YYNGEE. CDR3 residues: CASSVDLVAGELFF. For the CDR3, the DNA is TGTGCCAGCAGCGTAGACCTAGTCGCCGGGGAGCTGTTTTTT.

This clone was detected once. The V call is TRBV27, the J call TRBJ1-5; 7 bases agree with TRBD1. Germline V gives CDR1 MNHEY, CDR2 SMNVEV (reference sequence). V was pared by 4 bases and J by 4 bases, with 4 bases of the junction left unmatched. This CDR3 is 14 amino acids long. CDR3 loop: CASSSGTANQPQHF. In nucleotides, the CDR3 is TGTGCCAGCAGTTCTGGGACAGCTAATCAGCCCCAGCATTTT.

The chain carries TRBV28 and TRBJ1-1; a possible D gene is TRBD1 (6 bases). There are 15 residues in the CDR3. Trimming took 3 bases from V and 2 from J, leaving 13 bases between them. The germline V gene encodes CDR1 MDHEN and CDR2 SYDVKM. The CDR3 is CASSFGGAVNTEAFF. The CDR3 DNA reads TGTGCCAGCAGTTTCGGGGGGGCCGTTAACACTGAAGCTTTCTTT.

This clone was observed a single time. The chain joins TRBV7-9 to TRBJ2-5, with D tentatively TRBD2 (6 bases). The J call may be wrong; the DNA end is better matched by TRBJ2-7. This CDR3 is 12 amino acids long. Germline assignment: CDR1 SEHNR and CDR2 FQNEAQ (reference sequence). CDR3 DNA: TGTGCCAGCAGGACGGGGGCCTACGAGCAGTACTTC. Protein sequence: CASRTGAYEQYF.

The V and J genes are TRBV11-3 and TRBJ1-5, with D possibly TRBD1 on 6 matching bases. This CDR3 is built from 16 residues. Germline V gene data show CDR1 as SGHNT and CDR2 as YENEEA. V was clipped by 5 bases and J by 6 bases, with 20 bases between them. The CDR3, as DNA: TGTGCCAGCAGCATATACACAGGGAAGGTCTGTCAGCCCCAGCATTTT. This sequence encodes CASSIYTGKVCQPQHF.